A single sample is the source of the 15 T cell receptor beta chains below, sequenced in a study of tumor and adjacent non-tumor tissue in lung cancer. This sample's RNA came from whole unsorted tissue. TCRbeta libraries were built with three rounds of nested PCR, modified from ARM-PCR. TCRdb re-called the multiplex PCR reads through MiXCR, storing one row per CDR3 protein. The repertoire holds some 93,000 distinct CDR3 sequences, with roughly 66% as singletons. The material sequenced was lung tumor tissue. The origin of the receptors is a man aged 55 to 70 with non-small cell lung cancer.

At least ten counts were recorded for this clonotype. A much larger clone lies one base from this, so it may be a read error. This chain joins TRBV29-1 and TRBJ2-1; weak D call: TRBD1 (6 bases). The germline V gene has CDR1 SQVTM and CDR2 ANQGSEA. This CDR3 comprises 12 residues. Here the CDR3 reads CSVQGFYNEQLF. The CDR3 DNA is TGCAGCGTTCAGGGGTTCTACAATGAGCAGCTCTTC.

Concerning this clonotype: This sequence may be a read error, since a much larger clone differs from it by one base. The gene calls are TRBV5-6 and TRBJ2-4; D uncertain. The V end was cut by 1 base, the J end by 0 bases, with 14 bases between. This CDR3 spans 17 amino acids. Germline values: CDR1 SGHDT, CDR2 YYEEEE. In DNA, the CDR3 is TGTGCCAGCAGCTTGAGTGTTCTACCCGGAGCCAAAAACATTCAGTACTTC. Protein sequence: CASSLSVLPGAKNIQYF.

Turning to this clonotype: The junction shows a germline mismatch at one end, possibly a read error. V and J are TRBV4-1 and TRBJ2-1; 13 bases line up with TRBD2. The CDR3 has 17 amino acids. Germline V gene data show CDR1 as MGHRA and CDR2 as YSYEKL. This chain's CDR3 is CANSSLSTSGGGNEEFF. CDR3 DNA sequence: TGCGCCAACAGCTCCTTGAGTACTAGCGGGGGGGGCAATGAGGAGTTCTTC.

In the case of this clonotype: A junction boundary mismatches the germline segment, possibly from a read error. The CDR3 loop reads CVSRQGASGANVLTF. The CDR3 bases are TGTGTCAGCCGCCAGGGGGCCTCTGGGGCCAACGTCCTGACTTTC. The chain links TRBV2 to TRBJ2-6, with 8 bases matching TRBD1. From germline, CDR1 is SNHLY and CDR2 FYNNEI. CDR3 length: 15 amino acids.

As concerns this clonotype: Relative to the germline gene, one junction end is altered; a read error may explain this. As DNA, the CDR3 is TGCGGCGTTGACAGGATGGGATACACCTTC. Amino acids: CGVDRMGYTF. This chain connects TRBV29-1 to TRBJ1-2; tentative D call: TRBD1 (6 bases). The CDR3 has 10 amino acids. Germline CDR1 is SQVTM and CDR2 is ANQGSEA.

Notes on this clonotype: One base away lies a much larger clone, so this may be a sequencing read error. The conserved final phenylalanine or tryptophan is absent from the CDR3, which likely points to a read error. The DNA is omitted, as the CDR3 cannot be located on it reliably, and the CDR3 follows TCRdb's listing. The chain uses TRBV5-6 and TRBJ2-1. 11 amino acids form the CDR3, both terminal residues included. Germline V gives CDR1 SGHDT, CDR2 YYEEEE. Here the CDR3 reads CASSLGRDLFS.

Worth noting for this clonotype: The junction departs from the called germline gene at one end, perhaps through a read error. The CDR3 region has the DNA TGCAGCGTCTCCGTGACAGGGTTCGGGGAGCTGCTTTTC. It translates to CSVSVTGFGELLF. This chain joins TRBV29-1 and TRBJ2-2; 7 bases match TRBD1. CDR1 is SQVTM, CDR2 ANQGSEA, per germline. The CDR3 totals 13 residues.

The gene calls are TRBV30 and TRBJ2-7, with 10 bases fitting TRBD1. J was trimmed by 6 bases and V by 4 bases; bases with no gene match: 9. The CDR3 runs to 14 residues. Germline loops: CDR1 GTSNPN, CDR2 SVGIG (reference sequence). As DNA, the CDR3 is TGTGCCTGGATTTTCGGGACAGGGGCGGGCGAGCAGTACTTC. It yields the protein CAWIFGTGAGEQYF. The variable domain in full, completed from reference TRBV30 and TRBJ2-7, reads SQTIHQWPATLVQPVGSPLSLECTVEGTSNPNLYWYRQAAGRGLQLLFYSVGIGQISSEVPQNLSASRPQDRQFILSSKKLLLSDSGFYLCAWIFGTGAGEQYFGPGTRLTVT.

In regard to this clonotype: The CDR3 ends on some other residue instead of the conserved phenylalanine or tryptophan, so this is likely a read error. The DNA is omitted, as the CDR3 cannot be located on it reliably, and the CDR3 follows TCRdb's listing. The rearrangement joins TRBV10-3 to TRBJ1-6; TRBD1, as called in the table, went unchecked against the DNA. In germline, CDR1 is ENHRY, CDR2 SYGVKD. The CDR3 contains 14 residues when both ends are counted. The CDR3 loop reads CASTGDHNNSPLHV.

This clonotype was observed at least ten times. This chain uses TRBV20-1 with TRBJ1-1, with D possibly being TRBD1 (5 bases). Germline V gene lookup returns CDR1 DFQATT and CDR2 SNEGSKA (reference sequence). The CDR3 is made up of 13 amino acids. Trimming stripped 0 bases from V and 8 bases from J, with 13 bases between. The CDR3 coding sequence is TGCAGTGCTAGAGATGGGGCCCGTGGGGAAGCTTTCTTT. Translation gives CSARDGARGEAFF.

Comment on this clonotype: A much larger clonotype is one base distant, so this may be a read error. This sequence joins TRBV6-1 and TRBJ1-5; 7 nucleotides align to TRBD1. In germline, CDR1 is MNHNS, CDR2 SASEGT. With 7 bases clipped from V and 11 bases from J, the junction kept 14 bases outside the gene matches. The CDR3 covers 14 residues. This chain's CDR3 is CASNLRDGGQAQHF. Written as DNA, the CDR3 is TGTGCCAGCAACCTCCGGGACGGCGGACAGGCCCAGCATTTT.

Details on this clonotype: The junction departs from germline at one end; a sequencing error may be responsible. The rearrangement links TRBV6-2 or TRBV6-3 to TRBJ2-1; possibly TRBD2 for D (7 bases). Germline assignment: CDR1 MNHEY and CDR2 SVGEGT. The CDR3 covers 21 residues. This CDR3 reads CASSYVGVGGGGVSSYNQQFF. CDR3 coding DNA: TGTGCCAGCAGTTACGTCGGGGTTGGTGGCGGGGGCGTCAGCTCCTACAATCAGCAGTTCTTC.

The sample holds a few counts of this clonotype. The conserved phenylalanine or tryptophan normally closing the CDR3 is absent here, so this likely arose from a read error. The rearrangement joins TRBV20-1 to TRBJ2-7, with a weak D call TRBD2 (5 bases). Germline CDR1 reads DFQATT; CDR2 reads SNEGSKA (reference sequence). Trimming left V 3 bases short and J 0 bases short, with 12 bases between. There are 14 residues in the CDR3. The CDR3 loop reads CSASSRETSYEQYL. For the CDR3, the DNA is TGCAGTGCTAGCTCGAGGGAGACCTCCTACGAGCAGTACTTA.

In regard to this clonotype: The junction shows a germline mismatch at one end, possibly a read error. In DNA, the CDR3 is TGTGCCAGCTGCTTATCCAGGGACGGCACAGTTAACACTGAAGCTTTCTTT. Amino acids: CASCLSRDGTVNTEAFF. The chain is built from TRBV11-1 and TRBJ1-1; TRBD1 is a possible D gene (5 bases). The CDR3 sequence is 17 residues long. Germline CDR1 is SGHAT and CDR2 is FQDESV (reference sequence).

In its sample, this clonotype was seen many times. The chain employs TRBV6-1 and TRBJ2-1; D ambiguous. Looked up from germline, CDR1 is MNHNS and CDR2 is SASEGT. V was cut by 0 bases and J by 10 bases, with 16 bases left in between. This CDR3 contains 15 residues. The CDR3 region is CASSEAIADPREQFF. CDR3 DNA sequence: TGTGCCAGCAGTGAAGCAATCGCAGACCCCCGGGAGCAGTTCTTC.